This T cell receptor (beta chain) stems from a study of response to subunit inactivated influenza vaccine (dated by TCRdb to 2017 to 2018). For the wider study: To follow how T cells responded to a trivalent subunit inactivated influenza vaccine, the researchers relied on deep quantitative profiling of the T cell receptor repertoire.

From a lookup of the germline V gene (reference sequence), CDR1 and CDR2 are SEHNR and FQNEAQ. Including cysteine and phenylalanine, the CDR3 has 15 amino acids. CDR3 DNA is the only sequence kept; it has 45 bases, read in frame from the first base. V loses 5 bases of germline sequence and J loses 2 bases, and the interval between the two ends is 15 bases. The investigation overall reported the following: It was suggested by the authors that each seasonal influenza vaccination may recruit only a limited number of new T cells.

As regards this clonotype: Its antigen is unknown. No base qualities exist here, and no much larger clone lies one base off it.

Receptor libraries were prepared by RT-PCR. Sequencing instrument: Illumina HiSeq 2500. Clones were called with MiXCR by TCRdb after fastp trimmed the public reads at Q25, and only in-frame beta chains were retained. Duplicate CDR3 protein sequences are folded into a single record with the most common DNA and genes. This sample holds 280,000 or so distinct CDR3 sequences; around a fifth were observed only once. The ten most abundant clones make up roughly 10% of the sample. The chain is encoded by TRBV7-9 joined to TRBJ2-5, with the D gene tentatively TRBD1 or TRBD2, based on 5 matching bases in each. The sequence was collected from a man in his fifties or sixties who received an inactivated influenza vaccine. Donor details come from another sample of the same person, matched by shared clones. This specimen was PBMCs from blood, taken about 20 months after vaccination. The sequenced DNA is TGTGCCAGCAGCAAACAGTGGGGACCACAAGAGACCCAGTACTTC. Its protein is CASSKQWGPQETQYF.